This T cell receptor beta chain is drawn from a study of memory CD4+ T cells and cytomegalovirus serostatus. Clones were sequenced by immunoSEQ multiplex PCR, and TCRdb holds only the in-frame ones, with some missing. The table lists approximately 46,000 clones, about 80% of them singletons. Single viable CD3+CD4+CD8-CD45RO+ cells were sorted as the memory CD4+ T cells. The CDR3 sequence is 14 residues long. Trimming shortened V by 2 bases and J by 11 bases, and 16 bases separated the two germline ends. CDR1 SGHAT and CDR2 FQNNGV come from the germline V gene. The V gene is TRBV11-2, the J gene TRBJ2-4, with D maybe TRBD1 (6 bases). Sequenced: memory CD4+ T cells from blood. The TCR originated in an adult in good health and CMV-seronegative. As DNA, the CDR3 is TGTGCCAGCAGCTTACGGCAGGGGCCTTTCGTTCAGTACTTC. Translation gives CASSLRQGPFVQYF.